This T cell receptor beta chain came from a study of response to subunit inactivated influenza vaccine. Overall study results and limits: It was suggested by the authors that few new T cells are recruited by each seasonal influenza vaccination.

Using its own MiXCR run on the RT-PCR reads, TCRdb lists one record per CDR3 protein. The profile shows 500,000 or so distinct CDR3 sequences, 16% of them singletons. This clonotype was seen more than once but under ten times. Its target is unknown. Sequenced material: CD4+ T cells sorted from PBMCs, taken less than 30 months after vaccination. The clonotype comes from a man aged 50 to 75 who received an inactivated influenza vaccine.

The CDR3 region has the DNA TGTGCCAGCTCACCACCCGGGACCCTAGCCAAAAACATTCAGTACTTC. Its protein is CASSPPGTLAKNIQYF. The chain has TRBV18 and TRBJ2-4; D is tentatively TRBD1 or TRBD2 (5 bases each). The V and J ends lost 0 bases and 0 bases respectively, with 9 bases between them. The germline gives CDR1 KGHSH, CDR2 LQKENI. The CDR3 spans 16 residues.